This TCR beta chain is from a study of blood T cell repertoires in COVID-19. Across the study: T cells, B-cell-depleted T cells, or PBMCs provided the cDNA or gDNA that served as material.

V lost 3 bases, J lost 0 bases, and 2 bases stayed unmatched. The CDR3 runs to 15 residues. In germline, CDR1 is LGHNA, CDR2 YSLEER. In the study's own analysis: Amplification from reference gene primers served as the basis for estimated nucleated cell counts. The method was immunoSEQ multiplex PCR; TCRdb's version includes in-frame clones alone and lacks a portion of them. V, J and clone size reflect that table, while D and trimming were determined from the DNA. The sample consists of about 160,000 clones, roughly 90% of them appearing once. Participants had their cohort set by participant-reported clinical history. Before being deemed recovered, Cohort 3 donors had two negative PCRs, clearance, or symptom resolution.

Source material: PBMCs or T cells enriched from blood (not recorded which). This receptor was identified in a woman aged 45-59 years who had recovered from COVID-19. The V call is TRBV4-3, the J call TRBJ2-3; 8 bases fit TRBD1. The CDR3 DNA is TGCGCCAGCAGCCAGTACAGGGGGAGCACAGATACGCAGTATTTT. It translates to CASSQYRGSTDTQYF.